The text below deals with one TCR beta chain. The data were taken from a study of early T cells in non-severe SARS-CoV-2 infection. Unique molecular identifiers were attached to individual cDNA molecules. TCRdb redid the calling of the 5' RACE reads with MiXCR, one entry per CDR3 protein. Here the sample spans 30,000 to 40,000 distinct CDR3 sequences, around 7% being singletons. V was pared by 5 bases and J by 6 bases, with 11 bases of the junction left unmatched. CDR1 and CDR2 from the germline V gene are SEHNR and FQNEAQ (reference sequence). CDR3 length: 16 amino acids. V usage is TRBV7-9 and J usage is TRBJ2-1; 9 nucleotides agree with TRBD1. This specimen consisted of whole blood, obtained at baseline. This TCR derives from an adult who was a healthcare worker with PCR-confirmed SARS-CoV-2 infection or an uninfected control (not recorded which). The CDR3 is CASSVTGGGLLNEQFF. In nucleotides, the CDR3 is TGTGCCAGCAGCGTAACAGGGGGCGGCTTGCTCAATGAGCAGTTCTTC.